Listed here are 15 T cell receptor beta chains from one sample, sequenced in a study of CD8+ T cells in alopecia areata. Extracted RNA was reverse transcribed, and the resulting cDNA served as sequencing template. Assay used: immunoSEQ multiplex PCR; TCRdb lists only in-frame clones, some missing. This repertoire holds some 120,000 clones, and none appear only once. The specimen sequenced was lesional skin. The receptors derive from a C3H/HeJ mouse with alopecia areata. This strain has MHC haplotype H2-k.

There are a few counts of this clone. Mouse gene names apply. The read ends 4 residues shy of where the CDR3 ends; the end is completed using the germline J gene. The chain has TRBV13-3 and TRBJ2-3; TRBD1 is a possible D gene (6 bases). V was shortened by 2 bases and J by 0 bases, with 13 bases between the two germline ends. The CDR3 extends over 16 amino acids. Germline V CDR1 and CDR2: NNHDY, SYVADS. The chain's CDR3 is CASSDRGPHSAETLYF. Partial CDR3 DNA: TGTGCCAGCAGTGACAGGGGACCTCATAGTGCAGAA.

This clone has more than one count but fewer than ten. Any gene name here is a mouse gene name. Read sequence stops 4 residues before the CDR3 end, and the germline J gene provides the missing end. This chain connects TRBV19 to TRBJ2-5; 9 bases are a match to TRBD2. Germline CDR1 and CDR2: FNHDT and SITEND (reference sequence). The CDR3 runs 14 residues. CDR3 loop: CASSPRLGEDTQYF. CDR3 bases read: TGTGCCAGCAGCCCCCGACTGGGGGAAGAC.

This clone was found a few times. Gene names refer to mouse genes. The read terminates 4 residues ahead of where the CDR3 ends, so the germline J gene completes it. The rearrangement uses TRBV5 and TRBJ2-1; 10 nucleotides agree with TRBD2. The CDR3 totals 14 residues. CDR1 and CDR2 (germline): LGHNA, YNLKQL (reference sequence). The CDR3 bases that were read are TGTGCCAGCAGCGACCGGGACTGGGGCGCT. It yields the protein CASSDRDWGA. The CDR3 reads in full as CASSDRDWGAEQFF.

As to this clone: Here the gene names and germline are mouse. CDR3 in amino acids: CTCSAARGGDYTF. CDR3 DNA (partial): TGCACCTGCAGTGCAGCCAGGGGAGGC. The chain links TRBV1 to TRBJ1-2; weak D call: TRBD1 (6 bases). The CDR3 end lies 4 residues beyond the end of the read and is filled in from the germline J gene. The CDR3 loop spans 13 amino acids. Germline assignment: CDR1 NSQYPW and CDR2 LRSPGD (reference sequence).

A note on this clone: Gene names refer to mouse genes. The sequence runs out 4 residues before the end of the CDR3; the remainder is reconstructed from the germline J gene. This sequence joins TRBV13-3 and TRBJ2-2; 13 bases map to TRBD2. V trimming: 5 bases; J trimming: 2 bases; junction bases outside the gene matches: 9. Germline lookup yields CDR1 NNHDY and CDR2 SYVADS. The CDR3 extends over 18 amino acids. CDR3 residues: CASSVDWGGKSNTGQLYF. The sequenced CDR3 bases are TGTGCCAGCAGCGTGGACTGGGGGGGCAAGAGTAACACCGGG.

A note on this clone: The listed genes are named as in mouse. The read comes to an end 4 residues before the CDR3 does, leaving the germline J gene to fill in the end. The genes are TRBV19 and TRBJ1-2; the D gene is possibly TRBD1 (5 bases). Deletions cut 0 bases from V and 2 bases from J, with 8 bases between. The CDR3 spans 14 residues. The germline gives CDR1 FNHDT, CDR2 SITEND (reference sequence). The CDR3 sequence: CASSIAGSNSDYTF. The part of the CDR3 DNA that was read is TGTGCCAGCAGTATAGCAGGGTCGAACTCC.

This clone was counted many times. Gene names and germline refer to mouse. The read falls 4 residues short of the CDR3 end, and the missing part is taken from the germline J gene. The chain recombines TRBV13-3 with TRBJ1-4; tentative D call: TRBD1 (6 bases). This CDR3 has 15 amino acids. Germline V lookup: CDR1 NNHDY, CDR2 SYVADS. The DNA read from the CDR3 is TGTGCCAGCAGTGATGGGCCAGGGGAGGCCGAA. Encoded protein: CASSDGPGEAE. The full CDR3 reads CASSDGPGEAERLFF.

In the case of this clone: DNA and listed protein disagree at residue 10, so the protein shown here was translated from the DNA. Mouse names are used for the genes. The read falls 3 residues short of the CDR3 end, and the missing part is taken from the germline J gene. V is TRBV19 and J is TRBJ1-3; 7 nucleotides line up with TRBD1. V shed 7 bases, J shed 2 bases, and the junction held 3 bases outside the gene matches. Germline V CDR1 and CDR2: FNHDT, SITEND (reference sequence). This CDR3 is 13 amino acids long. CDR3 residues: CASETGTGNTLYF. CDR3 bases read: TGTGCCAGCGAGACAGGGACTGGAAATACG.

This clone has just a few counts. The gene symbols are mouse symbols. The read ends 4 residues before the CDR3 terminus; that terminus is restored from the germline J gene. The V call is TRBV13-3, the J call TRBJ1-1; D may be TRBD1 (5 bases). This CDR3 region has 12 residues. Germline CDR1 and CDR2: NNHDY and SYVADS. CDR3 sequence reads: CASSHGQTEVFF. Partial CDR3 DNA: TGTGCCAGCAGTCATGGACAAACA.

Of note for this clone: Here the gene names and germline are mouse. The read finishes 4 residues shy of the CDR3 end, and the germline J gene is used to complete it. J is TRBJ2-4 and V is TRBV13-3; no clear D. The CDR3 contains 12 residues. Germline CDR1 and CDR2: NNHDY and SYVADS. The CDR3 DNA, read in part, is TGTGCCAGCAGTGCCAATAAAAAC. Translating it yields CASSANKN. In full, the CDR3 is CASSANKNTLYF.

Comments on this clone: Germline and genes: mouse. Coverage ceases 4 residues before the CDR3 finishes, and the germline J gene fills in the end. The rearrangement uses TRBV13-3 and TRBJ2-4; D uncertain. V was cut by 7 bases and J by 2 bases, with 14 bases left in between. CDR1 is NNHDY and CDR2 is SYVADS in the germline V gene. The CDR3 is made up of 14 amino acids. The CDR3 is CASGARQIQNTLYF. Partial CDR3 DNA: TGTGCCAGCGGTGCCCGACAAATTCAAAAC.

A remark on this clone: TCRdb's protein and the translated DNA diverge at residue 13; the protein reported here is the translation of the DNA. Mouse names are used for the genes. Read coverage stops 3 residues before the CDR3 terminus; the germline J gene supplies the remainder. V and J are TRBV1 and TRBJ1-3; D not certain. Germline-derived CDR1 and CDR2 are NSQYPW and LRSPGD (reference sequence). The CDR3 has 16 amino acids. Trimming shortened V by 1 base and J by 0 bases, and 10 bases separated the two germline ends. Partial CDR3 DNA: TGCACCTGCAGTGCAGCCCTGACATTTTCTGGAAATACG. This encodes CTCSAALTFSGNT. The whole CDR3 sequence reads CTCSAALTFSGNTLYF.

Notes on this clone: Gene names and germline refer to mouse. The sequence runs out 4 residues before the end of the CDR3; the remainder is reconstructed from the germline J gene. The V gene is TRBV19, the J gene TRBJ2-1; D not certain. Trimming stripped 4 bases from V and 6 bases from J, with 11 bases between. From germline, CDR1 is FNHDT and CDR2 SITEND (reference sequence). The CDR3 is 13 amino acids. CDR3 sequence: CASSPRHGAEQFF. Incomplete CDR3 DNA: TGTGCCAGCAGTCCTCGACATGGTGCT.

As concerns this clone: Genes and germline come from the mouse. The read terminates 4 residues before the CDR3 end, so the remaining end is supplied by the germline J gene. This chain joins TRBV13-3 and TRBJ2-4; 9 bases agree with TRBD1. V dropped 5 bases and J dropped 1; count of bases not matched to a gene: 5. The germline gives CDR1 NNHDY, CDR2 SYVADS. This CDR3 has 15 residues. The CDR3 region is CASRTGGTGQNTLYF. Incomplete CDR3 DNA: TGTGCCAGCAGGACAGGGGGGACGGGTCAAAAC.

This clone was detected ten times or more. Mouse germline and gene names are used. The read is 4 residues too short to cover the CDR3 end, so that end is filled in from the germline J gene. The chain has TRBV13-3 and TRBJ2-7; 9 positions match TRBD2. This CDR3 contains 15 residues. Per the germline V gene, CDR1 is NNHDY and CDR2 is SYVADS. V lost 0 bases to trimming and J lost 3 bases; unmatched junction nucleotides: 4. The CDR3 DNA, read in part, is TGTGCCAGCAGTGATGCGGGCTGGGGGGGCTAT. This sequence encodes CASSDAGWGGY. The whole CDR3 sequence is CASSDAGWGGYEQYF.